This T cell receptor (beta chain) was retrieved from a study of cytomegalovirus exposure and HLA in healthy donors. Study in general: Most genotyped donors, roughly 80% of roughly 400, had Caucasian-associated genetic ancestry. Study-wide points: High specificity and sensitivity for cytomegalovirus status were reported for the classifier. Analysis performed later found roughly 17,000 TCR beta sequences associated with HLA alleles at 0.05 false discovery rate. Researchers reported in a later analysis that a missense DCLRE1C variant was tied to TCR beta V- and J-gene trimming.

PCR was performed using 60 Vbeta and 13 Jbeta primers. Sequencing was performed with immunoSEQ multiplex PCR; in TCRdb, only in-frame clones are kept and a portion is missing. This table has under 200,000 clones, about an eighth appearing once. From germline, CDR1 is SEHNR and CDR2 FQNEAQ (reference sequence). V lost 6 bases and J lost 8; bases outside the gene matches: 8. This CDR3 contains 14 residues. Of note for this clone: Its specificity is not known.

The sequence was obtained from a man aged 50 to 60 in good health and CMV-seropositive. The J gene is TRBJ1-4, the V gene TRBV7-9, with 8 nucleotides matching TRBD1. The source material was PBMCs. The CDR3 here is CASRPGTGGEKLFF. DNA of the CDR3: TGTGCCAGCAGACCAGGGACAGGCGGGGAAAAACTGTTTTTT.